This T cell receptor (beta chain) was identified in a study of blood T cells in healthy people across ages. Study outcomes and limitations: Possibly confounding the expanded clonotype changes was the fact that donor CMV status was unknown. The lack of PBMC sorting stopped any conclusive naive versus antigen-experienced comparison.

This clonotype came up many times. Antigen specificity is unknown. A second about 7 to 12 cycle PCR used barcoded and J-beta primers. The template-switch adaptor, which had 12 random nucleotides, put a tag on each cDNA molecule. TCRdb redid the calling of the 5' RACE reads with MiXCR, one entry per CDR3 protein. The table records around 870,000 distinct CDR3 sequences, 29% of them present only once. Germline loops: CDR1 DFQATT, CDR2 SNEGSKA (reference sequence). With 4 bases clipped from V and 2 bases from J, the junction kept 15 bases outside the gene matches. The CDR3 covers 17 residues. This clonotype was obtained from an elderly woman in good health. The source material was blood. The gene calls are TRBV20-1 and TRBJ2-7; the match to TRBD1 covers 9 bases. The CDR3 region has the DNA TGCAGTGCTACAGCTACAGGGGGCCCACTATTCACCTACGAGCAGTACTTC. This sequence encodes CSATATGGPLFTYEQYF.